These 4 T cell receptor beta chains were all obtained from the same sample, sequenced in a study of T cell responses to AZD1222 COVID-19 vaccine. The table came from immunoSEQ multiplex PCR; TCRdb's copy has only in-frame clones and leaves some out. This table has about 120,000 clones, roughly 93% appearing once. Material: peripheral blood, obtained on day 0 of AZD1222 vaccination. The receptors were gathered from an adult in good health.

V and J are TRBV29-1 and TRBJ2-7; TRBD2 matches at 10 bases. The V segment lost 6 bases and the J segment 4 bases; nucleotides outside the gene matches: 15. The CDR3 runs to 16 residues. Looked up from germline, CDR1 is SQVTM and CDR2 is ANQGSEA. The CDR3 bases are TGCAGCGTCTTGAGGCCTTCTAGCGGGAGTAAATACGAGCAGTACTTC. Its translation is CSVLRPSSGSKYEQYF.

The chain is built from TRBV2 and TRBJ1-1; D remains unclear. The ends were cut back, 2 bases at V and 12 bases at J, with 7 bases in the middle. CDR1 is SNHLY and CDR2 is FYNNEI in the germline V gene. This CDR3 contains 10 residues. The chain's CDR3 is CASSERASFF. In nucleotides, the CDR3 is TGTGCCAGCAGTGAAAGGGCATCTTTCTTT.

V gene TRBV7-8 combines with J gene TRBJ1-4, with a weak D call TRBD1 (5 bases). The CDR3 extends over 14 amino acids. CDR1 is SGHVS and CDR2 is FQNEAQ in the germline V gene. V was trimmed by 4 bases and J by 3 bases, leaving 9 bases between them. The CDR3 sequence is CASSSGTANEKLFF. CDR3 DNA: TGTGCCAGCAGCTCCGGGACGGCTAATGAAAAACTGTTTTTT.

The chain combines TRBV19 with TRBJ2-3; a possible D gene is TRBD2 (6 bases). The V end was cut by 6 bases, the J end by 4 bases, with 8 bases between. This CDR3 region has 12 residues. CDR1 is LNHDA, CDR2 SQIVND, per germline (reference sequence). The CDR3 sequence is CASSWGADTQYF. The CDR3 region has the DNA TGTGCCAGTAGCTGGGGGGCAGATACGCAGTATTTT.